This T cell receptor beta chain came from a study of blood T cell repertoires in COVID-19. Study-level background: COVID-19 samples from acute and convalescent phases originated in the United States, Italy and Spain.

Original handling: Nucleated cell number was recorded as an estimate derived from reference gene primer amplification. Repertoires were generated with immunoSEQ multiplex PCR, while TCRdb's copy carries only in-frame clones and drops some. V, J and clone size are taken as reported in that table, and D and trimming were inferred from the DNA itself. The sample shows over 200,000 clones, 83% of them seen only once. V was shortened by 3 bases and J by 4 bases, with 12 bases between the two germline ends. The CDR3 loop spans 15 amino acids. The germline gives CDR1 LGHDT, CDR2 YNNKEL (reference sequence).

Sequenced: peripheral blood. The V gene is TRBV3-1 (or the pseudogene TRBV3-2), the J gene TRBJ2-2; a possible D gene is TRBD2 (6 bases). This clonotype was obtained from a woman in her twenties or thirties with COVID-19, enrolled during active disease. The CDR3 bases are TGTGCCAGCAGCCAGCCCGGTAGCGGCACCGGGGAGCTGTTTTTT. Translation: CASSQPGSGTGELFF.